Listed below are T cell receptor beta chains from one sample, sequenced in a study of response to subunit inactivated influenza vaccine. MiXCR, applied by TCRdb to the RT-PCR reads, yields one record per CDR3 protein. Here the sample spans more than 400,000 distinct CDR3 sequences, approximately 7.7% being singletons. Here the sequenced sample was PBMCs from blood, taken roughly 24 months after vaccination. These receptors all stem from a man aged 50 to 75 who received an inactivated influenza vaccine. The CDR3 runs from the conserved cysteine through the conserved F or W. The order of the fields is V gene, J gene, CDR3 protein.

TRBV19	TRBJ1-2	CASRRDSNYGYTF
TRBV7-9	TRBJ1-2	CASSPRDTAYGYTF
TRBV10-2	TRBJ2-6	CASSADRRSGANVLTF
TRBV12-3/TRBV12-4	TRBJ2-5	CASSSRGESAQETQYF
TRBV7-6	TRBJ2-1	CASSIGAGEQFF
TRBV20-1	TRBJ1-2	CSARDSEFREGETNYGYTF
TRBV18	TRBJ2-1	CASSPAGSYNEQFF
TRBV28	TRBJ2-5	CASSSTPYQETQYF
TRBV6-1	TRBJ2-7	CASSMRTARDEQYF
TRBV7-6	TRBJ2-3	CASSLPGQGSSTDTQYF
TRBV2	TRBJ1-2	CASSESRQGAAGYTF
TRBV4-3	TRBJ2-2	CASSQERGGSNGELFF
TRBV7-6	TRBJ2-1	CASSLVVAGGPNEQFF
TRBV16	TRBJ1-5	CASSLSWGNQPQHF
TRBV6-1	TRBJ1-2	CASKARTNYGYTF
TRBV7-2	TRBJ2-1	CASSSGLAGDFEQFF
TRBV6-5	TRBJ2-1	CASSYSRESYNEQFF
TRBV4-3	TRBJ1-6	CASSQGGDSPLHF
TRBV20-1	TRBJ2-1	CSAGTSGTSYNEQFF
TRBV29-1	TRBJ1-1	CSVSGKNQGQGTEAFF
TRBV5-1	TRBJ2-7	CASSGDSEQYF
TRBV5-1	TRBJ2-2	CASNEPTGELFF
TRBV5-1	TRBJ2-1	CASSLDRQGRRTYNEQFF
TRBV11-2	TRBJ2-1	CASSRETSSINEQFF
TRBV10-1	TRBJ2-1	CASSPRSPGPYNEQFF
TRBV24-1	TRBJ2-3	CATSASGTTLPRTDTQYF
TRBV27	TRBJ2-7	CASSFPGGFEQYF
TRBV7-9	TRBJ1-1	CASSLSGTVTEAFF